A single sample gave rise to the 13 T cell receptor beta chains below, sequenced in a study of blood T cell repertoires in COVID-19. Sequencing was performed with immunoSEQ multiplex PCR; in TCRdb, only in-frame clones are kept and a portion is missing. The sample has 250,000 to 300,000 clones, over 75% seen once; the top ten hold approximately 1%. The sample taken for sequencing was PBMCs or T cells enriched from blood (not recorded which). The origin of the receptors is a woman in her 30s who had recovered from COVID-19.

The chain has TRBV14 and TRBJ1-2; D is uncertain. The germline CDR1 and CDR2 sequences are SGHDN and FVKESK. Trimming took off 4 bases at V and 4 bases at J, with 10 bases between the two ends. This CDR3 is built from 13 residues. The DNA for the CDR3 is TGTGCCAGCAGCCCACAGACGCGCTATGGCTACACCTTC. Protein sequence: CASSPQTRYGYTF.

V gene TRBV28 combines with J gene TRBJ1-4, with D maybe TRBD1 (5 bases). This CDR3 contains 12 residues. Germline CDR1 and CDR2: MDHEN and SYDVKM. The ends were cut back, 5 bases at V and 13 bases at J, with 14 bases in the middle. CDR3 loop: CASSVGGGGLFF. CDR3 in DNA: TGTGCCAGCAGTGTCGGAGGCGGGGGACTGTTTTTT.

This clone is a singleton in its sample. The chain joins TRBV9 to TRBJ2-6, with 7 bases that match TRBD1. V lost 4 bases and J lost 1; bases outside the gene matches: 8. Germline loops: CDR1 SGDLS, CDR2 YYNGEE. The CDR3 is made up of 17 amino acids. In DNA form, the CDR3 reads TGTGCCAGCAGCCCCCGACAGGGATGGTCTGGGGCCAACGTCCTGACTTTC. Amino acid sequence: CASSPRQGWSGANVLTF.

The chain employs TRBV28 and TRBJ1-1; D is possibly TRBD1 (6 bases). CDR3 size: 14 residues. With 3 bases removed from V and 6 bases from J, the gap between germline ends came to 14 bases. The germline V gene encodes CDR1 MDHEN and CDR2 SYDVKM. This chain's CDR3 is CASSFLGGDAEAFF. CDR3 sequence (DNA): TGTGCCAGCAGTTTCCTAGGGGGGGACGCTGAAGCTTTCTTT.

V is TRBV7-2 and J is TRBJ1-5, with D maybe TRBD1 (5 bases). The CDR3 is made up of 15 amino acids. Trimming cost V 5 bases and J 0 bases, with 11 bases left between them. CDR1 is SGHTA, CDR2 FQGNSA, per germline. CDR3 sequence: CASSPRGYSNQPQHF. The CDR3 nucleotides read TGTGCCAGCAGCCCTAGGGGATATAGCAATCAGCCCCAGCATTTT.

Only a few counts were recorded for this clone. DNA of the CDR3: TGTGCCAGCAGCCTGAACGGCAGGGGGCATCTAGACACTGAAGCTTTCTTT. It encodes CASSLNGRGHLDTEAFF. The chain has TRBV11-3 and TRBJ1-1; TRBD1 agrees at 8 bases. This CDR3 comprises 17 residues. Germline CDR1 SGHNT, CDR2 YENEEA. Trimming cost V 5 bases and J 3 bases; bases outside gene matches: 14.

The rearrangement joins TRBV7-8 to TRBJ2-5; tentatively, D is TRBD2 (6 bases). Germline loops: CDR1 SGHVS, CDR2 FQNEAQ. The CDR3 has 15 residues. V lost 5 bases and J 5 bases, leaving 18 bases between the germline ends. CDR3 sequence: CASSRYRGIGETQYF. The DNA of the CDR3 is TGTGCCAGCAGCCGTTATCGGGGGATCGGGGAGACCCAGTACTTC.

This chain joins TRBV23-1 and TRBJ1-2, with TRBD1 identical over 11 bases. TRBV23-1 is assigned to the ORF class and has an uncertain function. The CDR3 is made up of 14 amino acids. Trimming took 1 base from V and 7 from J; bases not matched to a gene: 2. DNA for the CDR3: TGCGCCAGCAGTCAATTTGGGACAGGGGGTGGCTACACCTTC. Protein sequence: CASSQFGTGGGYTF.

A single count supports this clone. The junction departs from the called germline gene at one end, perhaps through a read error. The chain carries TRBV7-2 and TRBJ2-7, with a tentative D call TRBD2 (6 bases). The CDR3 loop spans 14 amino acids. Germline loops: CDR1 SGHTA, CDR2 FQGNSA. CDR3 loop: CASNLGGGPYEQYF. CDR3 coding DNA: TGTGCCAGCAACTTAGGTGGAGGGCCCTACGAGCAGTACTTC.

The gene calls are TRBV18 and TRBJ1-5; 8 bases map to TRBD1. The V gene end was trimmed by 5 bases and the J gene end by 1 base; junction bases not matched to a gene: 4. The CDR3 runs 15 residues. CDR1 KGHSH and CDR2 LQKENI come from the germline V gene. The CDR3, as DNA: TGTGCCAGCTCAGATAACAGGGGGAGCAATCAGCCCCAGCATTTT. Amino acids: CASSDNRGSNQPQHF.

Remarks on this clone: The same CDR3 can be traced to other DNA sequences in this sample. The genes are TRBV7-9 and TRBJ1-1; D is possibly TRBD1 (5 bases). V lost 5 bases and J lost 4, with 11 bases in between. CDR1 and CDR2 (germline): SEHNR, FQNEAQ (reference sequence). CDR3 length: 13 residues. This CDR3 is CASSPPGGTEAFF. In DNA form, the CDR3 reads TGTGCCAGCAGCCCCCCGGGGGGCACTGAAGCTTTCTTT.

The CDR3 here is CASSFTGVYQPQHF. The DNA of the CDR3 is TGTGCCAGCAGTTTCACAGGGGTTTATCAGCCCCAGCATTTT. The rearrangement links TRBV2 to TRBJ1-5; 7 nucleotides agree with TRBD1. The CDR3 spans 14 residues. Germline lookup yields CDR1 SNHLY and CDR2 FYNNEI. The V and J ends lost 5 bases and 5 bases, in that order; junction bases with no gene match: 6.

V is TRBV10-3 and J is TRBJ1-5; D gene unclear. There are 13 residues in the CDR3. The V gene lost 0 bases and the J gene lost 5 bases, with 5 bases spanning the gap. Germline V gene lookup returns CDR1 ENHRY and CDR2 SYGVKD. CDR3 protein: CAISESSDQPQHF. As DNA, the CDR3 is TGTGCCATCAGTGAGTCCAGTGATCAGCCCCAGCATTTT.